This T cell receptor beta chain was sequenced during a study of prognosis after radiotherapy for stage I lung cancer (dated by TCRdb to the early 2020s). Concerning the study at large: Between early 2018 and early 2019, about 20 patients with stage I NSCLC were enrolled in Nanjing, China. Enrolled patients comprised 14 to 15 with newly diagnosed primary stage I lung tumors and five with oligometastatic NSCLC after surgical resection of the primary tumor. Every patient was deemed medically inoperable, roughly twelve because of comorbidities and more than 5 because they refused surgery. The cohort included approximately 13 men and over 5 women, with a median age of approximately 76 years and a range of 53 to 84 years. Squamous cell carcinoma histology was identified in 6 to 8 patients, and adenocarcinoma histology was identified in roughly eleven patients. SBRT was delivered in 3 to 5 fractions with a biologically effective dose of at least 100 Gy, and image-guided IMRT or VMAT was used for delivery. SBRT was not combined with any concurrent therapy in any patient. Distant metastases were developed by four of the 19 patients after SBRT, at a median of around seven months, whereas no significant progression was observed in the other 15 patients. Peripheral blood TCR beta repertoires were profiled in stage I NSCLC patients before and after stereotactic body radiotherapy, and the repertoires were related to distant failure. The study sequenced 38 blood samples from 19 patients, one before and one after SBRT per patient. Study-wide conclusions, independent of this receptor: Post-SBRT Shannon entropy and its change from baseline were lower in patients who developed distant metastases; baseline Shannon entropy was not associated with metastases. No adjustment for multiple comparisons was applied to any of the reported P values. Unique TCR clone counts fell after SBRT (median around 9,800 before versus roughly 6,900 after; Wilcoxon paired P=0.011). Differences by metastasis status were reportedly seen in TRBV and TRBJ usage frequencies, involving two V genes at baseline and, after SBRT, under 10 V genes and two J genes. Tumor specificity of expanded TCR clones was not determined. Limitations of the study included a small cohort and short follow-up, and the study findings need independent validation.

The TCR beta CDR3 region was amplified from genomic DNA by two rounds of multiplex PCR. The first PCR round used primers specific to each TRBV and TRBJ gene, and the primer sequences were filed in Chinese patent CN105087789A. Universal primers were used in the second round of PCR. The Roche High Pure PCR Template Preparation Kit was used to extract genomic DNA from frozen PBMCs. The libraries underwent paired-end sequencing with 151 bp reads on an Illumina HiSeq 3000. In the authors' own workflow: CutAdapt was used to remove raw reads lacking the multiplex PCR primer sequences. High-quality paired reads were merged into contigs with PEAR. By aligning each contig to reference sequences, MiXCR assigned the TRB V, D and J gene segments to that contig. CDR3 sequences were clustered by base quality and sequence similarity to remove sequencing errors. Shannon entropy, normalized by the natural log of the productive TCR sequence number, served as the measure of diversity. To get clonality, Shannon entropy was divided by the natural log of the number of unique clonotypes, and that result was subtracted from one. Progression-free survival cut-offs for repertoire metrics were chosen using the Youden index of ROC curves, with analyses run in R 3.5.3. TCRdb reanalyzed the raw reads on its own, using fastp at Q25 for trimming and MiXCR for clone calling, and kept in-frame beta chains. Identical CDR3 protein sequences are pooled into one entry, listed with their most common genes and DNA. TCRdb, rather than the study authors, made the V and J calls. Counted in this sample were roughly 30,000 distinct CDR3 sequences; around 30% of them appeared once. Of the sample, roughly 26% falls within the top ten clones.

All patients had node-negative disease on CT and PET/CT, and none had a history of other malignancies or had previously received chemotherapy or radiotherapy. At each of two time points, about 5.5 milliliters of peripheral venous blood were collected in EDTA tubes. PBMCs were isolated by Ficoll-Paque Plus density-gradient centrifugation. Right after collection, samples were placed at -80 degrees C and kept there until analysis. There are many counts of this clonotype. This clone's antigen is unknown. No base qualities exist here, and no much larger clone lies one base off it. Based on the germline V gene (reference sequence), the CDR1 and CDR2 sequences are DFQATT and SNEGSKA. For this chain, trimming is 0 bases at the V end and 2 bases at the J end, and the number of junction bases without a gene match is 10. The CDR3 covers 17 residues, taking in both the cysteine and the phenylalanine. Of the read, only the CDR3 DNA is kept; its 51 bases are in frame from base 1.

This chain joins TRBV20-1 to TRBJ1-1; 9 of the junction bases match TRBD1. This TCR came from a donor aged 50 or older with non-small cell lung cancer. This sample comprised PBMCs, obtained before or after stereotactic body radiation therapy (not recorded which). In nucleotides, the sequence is TGCAGTGCTAGAGATTATAGGGACAGGGCTAGAAACACTGAAGCTTTCTTT. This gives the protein CSARDYRDRARNTEAFF.